Listed below are T cell receptor beta chains from one sample, sequenced in a study of T cell repertoires in cytomegalovirus infection. No antigen has been identified for these receptors. Each CDR3 protein gets one entry after TCRdb re-called the reads with MiXCR. This table has 100,000 to 120,000 distinct CDR3 sequences, under 35% appearing once. The input for sequencing was CD8+ T cells from cultured PBMCs, taken from culture after CMV antigen stimulation. Receptors originate from a human donor in good health (CMV status not recorded). Some clones in this sample may be carry-over from other donors' samples. CDR3s include the opening cysteine and the closing phenylalanine or tryptophan. Fields, in order: D gene, clone size, J gene, V gene, CDR3 DNA, CDR3 protein. D genes are given only for firm matches. Clone size is stated in some rows and not others, as once, few, many or a class when expanded.

NA | once | TRBJ2-1 | TRBV4-1 | TGCGCCAGCAGCCAAGAGGCAGGGCGAGTGGGCAATGAGCAGTTCTTC | CASSQEAGRVGNEQFF
NA | few | TRBJ1-5 | TRBV12-3/TRBV12-4 | TGTGCCAGCAGTTTAGGGGTCTATAGCAATCAGCCCCAGCATTTT | CASSLGVYSNQPQHF
NA | NA | TRBJ1-1 | TRBV3-1 | TGTGCCAGCATAAGAGGGGAGGGCACTGAAGCTTTCTTT | CASIRGEGTEAFF
TRBD2 | NA | TRBJ2-3 | TRBV29-1 | TGCAGCGTTGTGGGAACTAGCGGGGCGGATACGCAGTATTTT | CSVVGTSGADTQYF
NA | many | TRBJ1-2 | TRBV7-2 | TGTGCCAGCAGCAACAACGAGGGGAACTATGGCTACACCTTC | CASSNNEGNYGYTF
NA | NA | TRBJ2-7 | TRBV7-6 | TGTGCCAGCAGCTTTTCGGGTTTTAGTTACGAGCAGTACTTC | CASSFSGFSYEQYF
NA | few | TRBJ1-2 | TRBV6-5 | TGTGCCACCTCAGGACATTCTAACTATGGCTACACCTTC | CATSGHSNYGYTF
NA | few | TRBJ1-1 | TRBV19 | TGTGCCAGTAGTACCCTGAGGGGGGTGAACACTGAAGCTTTCTTT | CASSTLRGVNTEAFF
NA | NA | TRBJ1-6 | TRBV12-3/TRBV12-4 | TGTGCCAGCAGTCCGACGCGGGACCATAATTCACCCCTCCACTTT | CASSPTRDHNSPLHF
NA | NA | TRBJ1-1 | TRBV6-5 | TGTGCCAGCAGTTATGGGGGCGCGAACACTGAAGCTTTCTTT | CASSYGGANTEAFF
NA | many | TRBJ2-7 | TRBV7-9 | TGTGCCAGCAGTCTTGGGGGGCTTGTGGGCGAGCAGTACTTC | CASSLGGLVGEQYF
TRBD2 | few | TRBJ2-1 | TRBV7-8 | TGTGCCAGCAGCACGACTAGCGGGGGGGTCGGCGAGCAGTTCTTC | CASSTTSGGVGEQFF
TRBD1 | NA | TRBJ2-7 | TRBV29-1 | TGCAGCGTTGAAGACTCGGACAGGGGGAGCTCCTACGAGCAGTACTTC | CSVEDSDRGSSYEQYF